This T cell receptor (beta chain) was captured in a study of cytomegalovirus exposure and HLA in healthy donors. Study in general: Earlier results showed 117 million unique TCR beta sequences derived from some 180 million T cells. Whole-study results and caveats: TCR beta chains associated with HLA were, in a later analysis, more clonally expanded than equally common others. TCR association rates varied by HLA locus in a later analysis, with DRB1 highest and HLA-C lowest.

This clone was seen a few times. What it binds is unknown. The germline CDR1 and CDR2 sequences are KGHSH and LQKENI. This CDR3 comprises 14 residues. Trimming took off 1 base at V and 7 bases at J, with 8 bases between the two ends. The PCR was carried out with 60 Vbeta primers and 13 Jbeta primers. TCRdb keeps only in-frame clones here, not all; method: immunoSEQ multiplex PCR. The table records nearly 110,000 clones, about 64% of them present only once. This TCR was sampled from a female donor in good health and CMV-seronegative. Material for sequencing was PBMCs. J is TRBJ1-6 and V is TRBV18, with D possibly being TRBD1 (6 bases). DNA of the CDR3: TGTGCCAGCTCACCACAGGACAGAAATTCACCCCTCCACTTT. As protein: CASSPQDRNSPLHF.